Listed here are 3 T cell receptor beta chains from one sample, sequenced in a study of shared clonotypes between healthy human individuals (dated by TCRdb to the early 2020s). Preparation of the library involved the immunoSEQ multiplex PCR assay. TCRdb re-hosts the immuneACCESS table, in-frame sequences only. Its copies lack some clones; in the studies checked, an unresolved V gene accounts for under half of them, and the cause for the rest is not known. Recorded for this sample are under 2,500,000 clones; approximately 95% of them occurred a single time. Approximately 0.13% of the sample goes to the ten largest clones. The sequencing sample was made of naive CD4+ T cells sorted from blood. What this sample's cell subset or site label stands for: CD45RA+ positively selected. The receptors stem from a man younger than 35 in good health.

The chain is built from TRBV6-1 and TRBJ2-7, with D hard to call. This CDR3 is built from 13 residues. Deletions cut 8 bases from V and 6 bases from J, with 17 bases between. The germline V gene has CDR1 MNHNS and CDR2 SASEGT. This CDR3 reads CASVGVLGSEQYF. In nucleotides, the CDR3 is TGTGCCAGCGTTGGAGTTCTGGGATCCGAGCAGTACTTC.

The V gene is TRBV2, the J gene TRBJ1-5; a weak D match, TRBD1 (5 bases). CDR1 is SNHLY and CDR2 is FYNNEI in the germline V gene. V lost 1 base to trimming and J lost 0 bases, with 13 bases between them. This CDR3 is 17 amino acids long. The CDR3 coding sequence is TGTGCCAGCAGTGAAGTGTTGTGGGGGTATAGCAATCAGCCCCAGCATTTT. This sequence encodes CASSEVLWGYSNQPQHF.

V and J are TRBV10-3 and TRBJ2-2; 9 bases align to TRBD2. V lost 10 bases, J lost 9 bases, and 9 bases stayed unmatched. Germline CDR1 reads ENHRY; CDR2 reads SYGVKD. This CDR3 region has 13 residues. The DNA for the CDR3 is TGTGCCACTTTAGCGGGAGAAAGCTGGGAGCTGTTTTTT. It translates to CATLAGESWELFF.